The 3 T cell receptor beta chains given below trace back to one sample, sequenced in a study of T-cell reconstitution after alpha-beta-depleted transplantation in children. This sample's TCRbeta library carried unique molecular identifier barcodes. TCRdb called the PCR reads again in MiXCR, with one record for every CDR3 protein. The sample contains roughly 610,000 distinct CDR3 sequences, roughly a tenth of which appear only once. Sequenced here: PBMCs from the stem cell graft donor, sampled from the stem cell graft. Every receptor here comes from a human donor who donated a stem cell graft to a child with acute myeloid leukemia.

This chain connects TRBV5-1 to TRBJ2-6, with D maybe TRBD2 (6 bases). The CDR3 contains 19 residues. Germline V gene sequence: CDR1 SGHRS, CDR2 YFSETQ. Trimming pared 0 bases from V and 2 bases from J, leaving 18 bases between. The CDR3 nucleotides read TGCGCCAGCAGCTTGGGTTGGTTACCCTGGAGGGCTGGGGCCAACGTCCTGACTTTC. Amino acids: CASSLGWLPWRAGANVLTF.

This clonotype has at least ten counts. This chain uses TRBV11-2 with TRBJ2-7, with D maybe TRBD2 (6 bases). Germline CDR1 reads SGHAT; CDR2 reads FQNNGV. Trimming shortened V by 1 base and J by 2 bases, and 12 bases separated the two germline ends. The CDR3 consists of 15 residues. CDR3 protein: CASSLVRLGAYEQYF. CDR3 in DNA: TGTGCCAGCAGCTTAGTAAGACTAGGAGCCTACGAGCAGTACTTC.

The rearrangement uses TRBV12-3 or TRBV12-4 and TRBJ2-7; D is perhaps TRBD2 (5 bases). Trimming took 3 bases from V and 3 from J, leaving 12 bases between them. The CDR3 is 14 residues long. The chain's CDR3 is CASSLSLALYEQYF. In nucleotides, the CDR3 is TGTGCCAGCAGTTTGTCGCTAGCCCTCTACGAGCAGTACTTC.